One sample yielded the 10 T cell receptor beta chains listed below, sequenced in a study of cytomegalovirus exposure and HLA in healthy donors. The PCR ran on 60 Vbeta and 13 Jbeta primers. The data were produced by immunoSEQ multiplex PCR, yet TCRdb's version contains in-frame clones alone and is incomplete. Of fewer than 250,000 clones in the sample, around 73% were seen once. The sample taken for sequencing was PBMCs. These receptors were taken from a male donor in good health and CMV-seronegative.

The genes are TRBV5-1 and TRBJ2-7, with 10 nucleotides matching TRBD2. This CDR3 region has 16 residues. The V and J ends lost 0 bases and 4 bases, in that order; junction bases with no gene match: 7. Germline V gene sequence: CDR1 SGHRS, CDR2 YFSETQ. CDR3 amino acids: CASSLAPSGSRYEQYF. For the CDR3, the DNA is TGCGCCAGCAGCTTGGCCCCTAGCGGGAGTAGATACGAGCAGTACTTC. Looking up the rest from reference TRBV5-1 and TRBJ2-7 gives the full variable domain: KAGVTQTPRYLIKTRGQQVTLSCSPISGHRSVSWYQQTPGQGLQFLFEYFSETQRNKGNFPGRFSGRQFSNSRSEMNVSTLELGDSALYLCASSLAPSGSRYEQYFGPGTRLTVT.

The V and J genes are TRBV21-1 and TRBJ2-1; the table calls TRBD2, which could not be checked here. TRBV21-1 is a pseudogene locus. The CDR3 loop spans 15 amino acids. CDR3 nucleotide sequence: TGTGCCAGCAGCAAAGGAACGGTTATCTACAATGAGCAGTTCTTC. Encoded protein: CASSKGTVIYNEQFF.

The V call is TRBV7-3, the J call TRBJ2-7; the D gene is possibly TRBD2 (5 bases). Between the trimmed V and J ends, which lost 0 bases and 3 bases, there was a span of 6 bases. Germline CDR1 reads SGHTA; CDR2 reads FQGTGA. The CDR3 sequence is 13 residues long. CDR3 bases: TGTGCCAGCAGCTTAACTCGGGGCTACGAGCAGTACTTC. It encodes CASSLTRGYEQYF.

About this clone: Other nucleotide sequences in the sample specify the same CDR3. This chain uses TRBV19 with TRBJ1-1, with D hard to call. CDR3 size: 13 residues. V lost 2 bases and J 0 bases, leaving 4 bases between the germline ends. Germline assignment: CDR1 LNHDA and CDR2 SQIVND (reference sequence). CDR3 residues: CASSIRVNTEAFF. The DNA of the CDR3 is TGTGCCAGTAGTATAAGAGTGAACACTGAAGCTTTCTTT.

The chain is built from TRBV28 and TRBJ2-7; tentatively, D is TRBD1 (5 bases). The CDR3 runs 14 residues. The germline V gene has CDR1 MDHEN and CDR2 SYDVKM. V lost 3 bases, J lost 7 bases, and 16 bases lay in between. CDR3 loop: CASSFQGQLGEQYF. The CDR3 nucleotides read TGTGCCAGCAGTTTCCAGGGTCAGCTGGGGGAGCAGTACTTC.

CDR3 sequence reads: CASSYFEETGELFF. The CDR3 DNA is TGTGCCAGCAGCTACTTCGAGGAGACCGGGGAGCTGTTTTTT. The chain couples TRBV7-6 to TRBJ2-2, with unresolved D. The CDR3 contains 14 residues. CDR1 and CDR2 (germline): SGHVS, FNYEAQ. Trimming removed 4 bases at V and 5 bases at J, with 11 bases between.

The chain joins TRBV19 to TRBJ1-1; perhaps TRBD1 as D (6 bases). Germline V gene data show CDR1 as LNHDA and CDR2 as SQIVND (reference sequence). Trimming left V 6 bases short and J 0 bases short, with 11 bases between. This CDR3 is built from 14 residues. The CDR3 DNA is TGTGCCAGTAGCCGCGGACAGTTGAACACTGAAGCTTTCTTT. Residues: CASSRGQLNTEAFF.

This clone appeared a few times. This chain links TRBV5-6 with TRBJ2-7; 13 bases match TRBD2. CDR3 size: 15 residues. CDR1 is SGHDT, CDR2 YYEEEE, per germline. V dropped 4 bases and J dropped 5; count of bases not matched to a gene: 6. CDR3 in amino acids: CASSGGTSGIDEQYF. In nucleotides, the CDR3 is TGTGCCAGCAGCGGGGGGACTAGCGGGATCGACGAGCAGTACTTC. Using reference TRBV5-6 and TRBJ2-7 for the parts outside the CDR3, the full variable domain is DAGVTQSPTHLIKTRGQQVTLRCSPKSGHDTVSWYQQALGQGPQFIFQYYEEEERQRGNFPDRFSGHQFPNYSSELNVNALLLGDSALYLCASSGGTSGIDEQYFGPGTRLTVT.

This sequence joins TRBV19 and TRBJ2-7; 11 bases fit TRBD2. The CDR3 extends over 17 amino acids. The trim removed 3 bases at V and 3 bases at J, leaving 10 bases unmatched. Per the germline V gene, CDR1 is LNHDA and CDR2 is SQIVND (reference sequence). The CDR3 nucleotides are TGTGCCAGTAGTATTTCTTATCCGGGACTAGCGGTCTACGAGCAGTACTTC. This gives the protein CASSISYPGLAVYEQYF.

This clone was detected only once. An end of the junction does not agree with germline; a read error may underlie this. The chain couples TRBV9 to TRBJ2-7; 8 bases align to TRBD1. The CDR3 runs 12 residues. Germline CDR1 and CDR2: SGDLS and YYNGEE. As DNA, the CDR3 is TGTGCCAGCAGCTCCCGGACAGGGTCGGAGGAATTC. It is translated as CASSSRTGSEEF.